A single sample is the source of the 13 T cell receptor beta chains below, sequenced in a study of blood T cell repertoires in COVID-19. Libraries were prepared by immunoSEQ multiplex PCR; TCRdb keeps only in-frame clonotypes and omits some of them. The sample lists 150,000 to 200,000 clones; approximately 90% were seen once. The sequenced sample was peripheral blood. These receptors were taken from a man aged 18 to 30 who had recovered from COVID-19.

CDR3 DNA sequence: TGTGCCAGCAGTCCTGACAGACAGGGTGGAAACACCATATATTTT. Translating gives CASSPDRQGGNTIYF. The chain combines TRBV6-5 with TRBJ1-3, with 7 bases that match TRBD1. The CDR3 length is 15 residues. The V gene's germline CDR1 is MNHEY and CDR2 SVGAGI. J lost 3 bases, V lost 5 bases, and 7 bases had no gene match.

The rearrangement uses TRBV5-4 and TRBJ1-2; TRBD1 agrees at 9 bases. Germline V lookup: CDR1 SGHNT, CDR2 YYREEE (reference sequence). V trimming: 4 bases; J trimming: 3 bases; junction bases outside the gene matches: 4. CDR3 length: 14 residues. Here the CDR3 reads CASSVGQGDYGYTF. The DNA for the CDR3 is TGTGCCAGCAGCGTGGGACAGGGAGACTATGGCTACACCTTC.

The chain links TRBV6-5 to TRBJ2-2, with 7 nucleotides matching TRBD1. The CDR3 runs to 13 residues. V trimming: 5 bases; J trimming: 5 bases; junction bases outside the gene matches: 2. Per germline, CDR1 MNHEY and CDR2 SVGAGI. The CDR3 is CASSRQGTGELFF. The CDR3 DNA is TGTGCCAGCAGTCGACAGGGAACCGGGGAGCTGTTTTTT.

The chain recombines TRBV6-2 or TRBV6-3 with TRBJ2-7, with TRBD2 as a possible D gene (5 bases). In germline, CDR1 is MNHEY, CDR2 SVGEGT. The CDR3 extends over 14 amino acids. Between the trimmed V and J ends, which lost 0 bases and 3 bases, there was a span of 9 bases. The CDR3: CASSYSRANYEQYF. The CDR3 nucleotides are TGTGCCAGCAGTTACTCGCGGGCCAACTACGAGCAGTACTTC.

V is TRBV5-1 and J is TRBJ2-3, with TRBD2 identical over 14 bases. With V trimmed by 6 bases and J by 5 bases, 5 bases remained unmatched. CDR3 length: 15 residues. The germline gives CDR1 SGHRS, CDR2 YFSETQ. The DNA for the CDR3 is TGCGCCAGCACCGGACTAGCGGGAGGAATAGATACGCAGTATTTT. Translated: CASTGLAGGIDTQYF.

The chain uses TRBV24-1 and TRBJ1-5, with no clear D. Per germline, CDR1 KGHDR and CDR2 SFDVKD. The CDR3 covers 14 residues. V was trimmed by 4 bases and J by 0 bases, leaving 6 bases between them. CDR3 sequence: CATSDLYSNQPQHF. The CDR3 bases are TGTGCCACCAGTGACCTTTATAGCAATCAGCCCCAGCATTTT.

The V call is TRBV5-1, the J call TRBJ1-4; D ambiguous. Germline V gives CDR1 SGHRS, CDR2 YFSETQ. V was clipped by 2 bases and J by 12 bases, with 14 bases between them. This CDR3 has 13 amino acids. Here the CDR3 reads CASSFYAGTELFF. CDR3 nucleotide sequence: TGCGCCAGCAGCTTCTACGCGGGCACCGAACTGTTTTTT. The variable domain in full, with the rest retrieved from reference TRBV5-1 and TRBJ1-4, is KAGVTQTPRYLIKTRGQQVTLSCSPISGHRSVSWYQQTPGQGLQFLFEYFSETQRNKGNFPGRFSGRQFSNSRSEMNVSTLELGDSALYLCASSFYAGTELFFGSGTQLSVL.

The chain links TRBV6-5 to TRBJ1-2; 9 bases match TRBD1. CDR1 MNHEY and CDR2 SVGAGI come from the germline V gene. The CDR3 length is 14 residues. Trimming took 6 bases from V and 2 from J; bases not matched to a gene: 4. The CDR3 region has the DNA TGTGCCAGCAGCGGGGGACAGGGCAACTATGGCTACACCTTC. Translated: CASSGGQGNYGYTF.

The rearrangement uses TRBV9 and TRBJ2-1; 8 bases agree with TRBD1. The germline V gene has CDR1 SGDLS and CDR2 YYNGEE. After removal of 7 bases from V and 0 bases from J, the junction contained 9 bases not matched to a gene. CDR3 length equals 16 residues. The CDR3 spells CASGMTGARSYNEQFF. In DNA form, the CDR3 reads TGTGCCAGCGGGATGACAGGGGCCCGCTCCTACAATGAGCAGTTCTTC. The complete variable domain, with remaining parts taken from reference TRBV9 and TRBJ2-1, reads DSGVTQTPKHLITATGQRVTLRCSPRSGDLSVYWYQQSLDQGLQFLIQYYNGEERAKGNILERFSAQQFPDLHSELNLSSLELGDSALYFCASGMTGARSYNEQFFGPGTRLTVL.

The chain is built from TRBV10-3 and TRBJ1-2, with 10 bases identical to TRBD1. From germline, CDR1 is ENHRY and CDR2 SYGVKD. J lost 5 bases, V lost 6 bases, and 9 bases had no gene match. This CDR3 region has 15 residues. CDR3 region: CAISTHRDRGYGYTF. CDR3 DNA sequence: TGTGCCATCAGCACCCACCGGGACAGGGGTTATGGCTACACCTTC.

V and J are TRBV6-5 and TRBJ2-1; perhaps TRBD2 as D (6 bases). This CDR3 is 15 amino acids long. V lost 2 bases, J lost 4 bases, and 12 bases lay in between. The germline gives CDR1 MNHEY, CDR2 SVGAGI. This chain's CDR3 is CASSYGGTLYNEQFF. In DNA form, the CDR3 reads TGTGCCAGCAGTTACGGCGGGACTTTATACAATGAGCAGTTCTTC.

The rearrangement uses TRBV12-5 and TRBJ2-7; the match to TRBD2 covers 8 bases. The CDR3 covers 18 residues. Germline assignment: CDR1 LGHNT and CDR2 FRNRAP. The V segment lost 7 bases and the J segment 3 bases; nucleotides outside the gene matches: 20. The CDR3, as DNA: TGTGCTAGTGCCTATTCCGGCGGAGTCACTAGCGGCCTCTACGAGCAGTACTTC. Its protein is CASAYSGGVTSGLYEQYF.

This CDR3 reads CASSPTTGAGYEQYF. The CDR3 nucleotides read TGCGCCAGCAGCCCAACTACAGGGGCGGGCTACGAGCAGTACTTC. The rearrangement joins TRBV5-1 to TRBJ2-7, with 7 bases lining up with TRBD1. Germline CDR1 SGHRS, CDR2 YFSETQ. J was trimmed by 3 bases and V by 4 bases; bases with no gene match: 10. CDR3 size: 15 residues. Full variable domain (outside the CDR3, taken from reference TRBV5-1 and TRBJ2-7): KAGVTQTPRYLIKTRGQQVTLSCSPISGHRSVSWYQQTPGQGLQFLFEYFSETQRNKGNFPGRFSGRQFSNSRSEMNVSTLELGDSALYLCASSPTTGAGYEQYFGPGTRLTVT.